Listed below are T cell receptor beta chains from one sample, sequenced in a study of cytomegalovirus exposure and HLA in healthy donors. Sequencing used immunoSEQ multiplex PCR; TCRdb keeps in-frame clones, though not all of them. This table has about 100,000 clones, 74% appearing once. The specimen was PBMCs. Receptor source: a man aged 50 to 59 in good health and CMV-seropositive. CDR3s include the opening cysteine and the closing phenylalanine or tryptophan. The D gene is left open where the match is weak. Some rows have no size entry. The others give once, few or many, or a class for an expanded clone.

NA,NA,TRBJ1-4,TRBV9,CASSGHVGEKLFF,TGTGCCAGCAGCGGACACGTCGGTGAAAAACTGTTTTTT
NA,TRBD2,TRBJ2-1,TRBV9,CASSDVRGAGEQFF,TGTGCCAGCAGCGACGTGCGGGGGGCCGGTGAGCAGTTCTTC
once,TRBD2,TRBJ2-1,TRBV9,CASSGTSGSYNEQFF,TGTGCCAGCAGCGGGACTAGCGGGAGCTACAATGAGCAGTTCTTC
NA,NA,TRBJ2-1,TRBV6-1,CASRSGYSSYNEQFF,TGTGCCAGCAGATCGGGGTATAGCTCCTACAATGAGCAGTTCTTC
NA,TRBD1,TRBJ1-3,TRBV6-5,CASSPVTGTGNTIYF,TGTGCCAGCAGTCCTGTGACAGGGACTGGAAACACCATATATTTT
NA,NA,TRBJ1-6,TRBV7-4,CASSGSPLHF,TGTGCCAGTTCGGGGTCACCCCTCCACTTT
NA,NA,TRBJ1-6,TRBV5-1,CASSSGDNSYNSPLHF,TGCGCCAGCAGCTCGGGAGATAACTCCTATAATTCACCCCTCCACTTT
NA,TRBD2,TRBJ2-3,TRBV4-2,CASSQGASGGTDTQYF,TGTGCCAGCAGCCAAGGGGCTAGCGGGGGCACAGATACGCAGTATTTT
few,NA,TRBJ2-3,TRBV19,CASSIGASSTDTQYF,TGTGCCAGTAGTATTGGGGCCTCTAGCACAGATACGCAGTATTTT
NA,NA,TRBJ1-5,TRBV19,CASSILETENQPQHF,TGTGCCAGTAGTATTTTGGAGACGGAAAATCAGCCCCAGCATTTT
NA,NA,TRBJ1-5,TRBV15,CATSRDSGDPDQPQHF,TGTGCCACCAGCAGAGATTCGGGGGACCCTGATCAGCCCCAGCATTTT
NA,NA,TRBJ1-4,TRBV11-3,CASSPDAGSDEKLFF,TGTGCCAGCAGCCCCGATGCGGGGAGCGATGAAAAACTGTTTTTT
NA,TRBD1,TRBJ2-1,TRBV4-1,CASSQSRFYGTGTNNEQFF,TGCGCCAGCAGCCAATCAAGGTTCTACGGGACAGGGACCAACAATGAGCAGTTCTTC
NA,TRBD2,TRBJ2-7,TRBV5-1,CASSLLGTSGSYEQYF,TGCGCCAGCAGCTTACTTGGGACTAGCGGCTCCTACGAGCAGTACTTC
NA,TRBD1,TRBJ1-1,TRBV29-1,CSVGGGTGNTEAFF,TGCAGCGTTGGGGGCGGGACAGGGAACACTGAAGCTTTCTTT
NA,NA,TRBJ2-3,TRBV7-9,CASSATGDFSTDTQYF,TGTGCCAGCAGCGCCACAGGGGACTTTAGCACAGATACGCAGTATTTT
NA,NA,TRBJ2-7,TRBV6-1,CASRDGGTTYEQYF,TGTGCCAGCAGGGACGGGGGTACTACCTACGAGCAGTACTTC
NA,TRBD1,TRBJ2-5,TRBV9,CASSGGIGQGEETQYF,TGTGCCAGCAGCGGTGGAATAGGGCAGGGGGAAGAGACCCAGTACTTC
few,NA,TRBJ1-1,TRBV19,CASSTTGRTEAFF,TGTGCCAGTAGTACCACAGGGCGTACTGAAGCTTTCTTT
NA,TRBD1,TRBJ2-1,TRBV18,CASSPPGTGGLNEQFF,TGTGCCAGCTCACCACCCGGGACAGGGGGATTAAATGAGCAGTTCTTC
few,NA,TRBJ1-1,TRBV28,CASSLLVAGGAFF,TGTGCCAGCAGTTTATTGGTAGCGGGAGGGGCTTTCTTT
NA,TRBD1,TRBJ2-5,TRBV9,CASSPNYRGTQYF,TGTGCCAGCAGCCCGAACTACAGGGGGACCCAGTACTTC
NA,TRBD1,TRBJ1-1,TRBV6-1,CASSEAGTAASSFF,TGTGCCAGCAGCGAAGCGGGGACAGCCGCTTCCAGTTTCTTT
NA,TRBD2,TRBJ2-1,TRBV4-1,CASSQEGAGGVLREQFF,TGCGCCAGCAGCCAAGAGGGAGCGGGGGGGGTCTTGCGGGAGCAGTTCTTC
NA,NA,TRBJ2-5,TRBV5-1,CASSLVGGQETQYF,TGCGCCAGCAGCTTGGTTGGGGGGCAAGAGACCCAGTACTTC
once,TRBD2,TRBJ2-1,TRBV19,CASSTGLANYEQFF,TGTGCCAGTAGTACGGGACTAGCTAACTATGAGCAGTTCTTC
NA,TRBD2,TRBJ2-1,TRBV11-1,CASRQGGSYNEQFF,TGTGCCAGCAGGCAGGGAGGGTCCTACAATGAGCAGTTCTTC
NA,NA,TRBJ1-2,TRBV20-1,CSAGQSYGYTF,TGCAGTGCTGGACAGTCCTATGGCTACACCTTC
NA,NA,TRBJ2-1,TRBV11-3,CASSSSTTRYNEQFF,TGTGCCAGCAGCTCCTCCACTACTAGATACAATGAGCAGTTCTTC
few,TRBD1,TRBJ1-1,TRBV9,CASSVTGTVNTEAFF,TGTGCCAGCAGCGTGACCGGGACAGTGAACACTGAAGCTTTCTTT
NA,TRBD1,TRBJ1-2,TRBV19,CASSSRQGSNYGYTF,TGTGCCAGTAGTTCGAGACAGGGGTCTAACTATGGCTACACCTTC
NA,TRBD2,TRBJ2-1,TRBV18,CASSPPRVAGRHGSYNEQFF,TGTGCCAGCTCACCCCCGAGGGTAGCGGGTAGGCACGGCTCCTACAATGAGCAGTTCTTC
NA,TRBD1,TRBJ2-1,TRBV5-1,CASSRDRGDEQFF,TGCGCCAGCAGCCGGGACAGGGGCGATGAGCAGTTCTTC
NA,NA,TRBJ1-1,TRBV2,CASNREFNTEAFF,TGTGCCAGCAACAGAGAGTTTAACACTGAAGCTTTCTTT
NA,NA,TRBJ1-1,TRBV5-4,CASSLRGRVVSTEAFF,TGTGCCAGCAGCCTCAGGGGTCGGGTCGTAAGTACTGAAGCTTTCTTT
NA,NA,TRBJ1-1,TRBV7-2,CASSFWAGLGAFF,TGTGCCAGCAGCTTTTGGGCAGGGCTGGGCGCTTTCTTT
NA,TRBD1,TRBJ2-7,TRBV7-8,CASSFGTGGPSEQYF,TGTGCCAGCAGCTTTGGGACAGGGGGCCCCTCCGAGCAGTACTTC
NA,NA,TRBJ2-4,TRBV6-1,CAIHSAGVAKNIQYF,TGTGCCATCCACTCAGCAGGGGTTGCCAAAAACATTCAGTACTTC
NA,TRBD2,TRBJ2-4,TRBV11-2,CASSAAGTTQNIQYF,TGTGCCAGCAGCGCGGCAGGGACTACTCAAAACATTCAGTACTTC
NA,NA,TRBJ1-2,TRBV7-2,CASSLPGGYGYTF,TGTGCCAGCAGTTTGCCTGGCGGCTATGGCTACACCTTC
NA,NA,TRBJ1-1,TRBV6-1,CASSELYNTEAFF,TGTGCCAGCAGTGAGCTATATAACACTGAAGCTTTCTTT
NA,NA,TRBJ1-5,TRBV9,CASSPSGGSNQPQHF,TGTGCCAGCAGCCCCTCCGGAGGGAGCAATCAGCCCCAGCATTTT
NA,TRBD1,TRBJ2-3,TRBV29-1,CSVHRGPTDTQYF,TGCAGCGTCCACAGGGGGCCGACAGATACGCAGTATTTT
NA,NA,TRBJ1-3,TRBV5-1,CASSLTASGNTIYF,TGCGCCAGCAGCTTGACAGCCTCTGGAAACACCATATATTTT
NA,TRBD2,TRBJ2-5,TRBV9,CASSVETSAVRETQYF,TGTGCCAGCAGCGTCGAGACTAGCGCCGTTCGGGAAACCCAGTACTTC
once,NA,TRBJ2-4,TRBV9,CASSGTTGGDIQYF,TGTGCCAGCAGCGGGACTACAGGGGGGGACATTCAGTACTTC
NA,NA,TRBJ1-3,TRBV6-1,CASSAGGPSDTIYF,TGTGCCAGCAGTGCGGGGGGGCCATCGGACACCATATATTTT
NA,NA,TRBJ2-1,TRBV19,CASSIDAAVQYNEQFF,TGTGCCAGTAGTATAGATGCAGCGGTCCAATACAATGAGCAGTTCTTC
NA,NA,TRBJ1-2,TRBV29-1,CSVDPGTFASYGYTF,TGCAGCGTTGACCCAGGCACATTCGCCTCCTATGGCTACACCTTC
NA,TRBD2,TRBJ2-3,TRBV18,CASSLGLAGVGDTQYF,TGTGCCAGCTCCCTGGGACTAGCGGGAGTCGGAGATACGCAGTATTTT
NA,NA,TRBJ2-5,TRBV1,CTSSLGTVKETQYF,TGCACCAGCAGCCTTGGGACTGTTAAAGAGACCCAGTACTTC
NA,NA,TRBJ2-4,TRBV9,CASSSRNSTQYF,TGTGCCAGCAGCAGTAGGAACAGCACTCAGTACTTC
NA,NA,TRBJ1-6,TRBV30,CAWCDPADSPLHF,TGTGCCTGGTGTGACCCGGCGGATTCACCCCTCCACTTT
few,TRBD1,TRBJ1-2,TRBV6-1,CASSEARRDRLSVGGYTF,TGTGCCAGCAGTGAAGCGAGACGGGACAGGCTGTCCGTCGGGGGCTACACCTTC
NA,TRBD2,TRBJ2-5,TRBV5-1,CASRWGLAFQETQYF,TGCGCCAGCAGGTGGGGACTAGCGTTTCAAGAGACCCAGTACTTC
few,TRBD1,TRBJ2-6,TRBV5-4,CASKGARPLSGANVLTF,TGTGCCAGCAAGGGGGCCAGGCCCCTCTCTGGGGCCAACGTCCTGACTTTC
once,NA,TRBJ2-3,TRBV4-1,CASSLSPGQFFTDTQYF,TGCGCCAGCAGCCTTAGCCCGGGACAATTTTTCACAGATACGCAGTATTTT
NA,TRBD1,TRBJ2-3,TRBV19,CASSLDRAGPDTQYF,TGTGCCAGTAGTTTGGACAGGGCCGGCCCAGATACGCAGTATTTT
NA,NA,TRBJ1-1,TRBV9,CASSVAPTRNTEAFF,TGTGCCAGCAGCGTCGCCCCCACAAGGAACACTGAAGCTTTCTTT
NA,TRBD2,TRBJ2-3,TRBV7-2,CASSSPGLAISTDTQYF,TGTGCCAGCAGCTCGCCGGGACTAGCGATTAGCACAGATACGCAGTATTTT